The rows below give T cell receptor beta chains drawn from one sample of a study of a mutant IDH1 vaccine in newly diagnosed glioma. Using immunoSEQ multiplex PCR, the repertoire was profiled, and TCRdb retains in-frame clones only, with some absent. Here the sample spans about 94,000 clones, nearly 90% being singletons. Their antigen targets remain unknown. The input for sequencing was PBMCs, taken from a glioma patient whose treatment included an IDH1 peptide vaccine. Every receptor here comes from a woman aged 45-65 years with glioma. CDR3s include the opening cysteine and the closing phenylalanine or tryptophan. A D gene is named only where the DNA matches it firmly. Rows give clone size only sometimes, using once, few, many, or a class for an expanded clone.

-	TRBJ2-7	TRBV15	17	-	CATSRAKDQVAAYEQYF	TGTGCCACCAGCAGAGCCAAGGATCAGGTAGCGGCCTACGAGCAGTACTTC
TRBD2	TRBJ2-7	TRBV18	15	-	CASSRGLAGETEQYF	TGTGCCAGCTCACGGGGACTAGCGGGAGAGACCGAGCAGTACTTC
-	TRBJ2-1	TRBV7-9	14	-	CASSRPGGGNEQFF	TGTGCCAGCAGCCGCCCGGGTGGGGGCAATGAGCAGTTCTTC
-	TRBJ2-3	TRBV28	15	once	CASNLGRLTGYTQYF	TGTGCCAGCAACTTAGGGAGGCTGACCGGCTATACGCAGTATTTT
TRBD2	TRBJ2-7	TRBV7-2	15	-	CASSRLAGDFSEQYF	TGTGCCAGCAGCCGACTAGCGGGAGACTTCTCCGAGCAGTACTTC
-	TRBJ1-1	TRBV2	13	-	CASKDLENTEAFF	TGTGCCAGCAAAGATTTAGAGAACACTGAAGCTTTCTTT
-	TRBJ1-1	TRBV5-5	13	once	CASSSPMNTEAFF	TGTGCCAGCAGCTCCCCGATGAACACTGAAGCTTTCTTT
-	TRBJ1-2	TRBV11-2	13	-	CASSSGLGGGYTF	TGTGCCAGCAGCTCCGGCCTTGGCGGGGGCTACACCTTC
-	TRBJ2-5	TRBV6-5	12	-	CASNRASETQYF	TGTGCCAGCAACCGGGCGTCGGAGACCCAGTACTTC
-	TRBJ2-2	TRBV13	15	-	CASSLEGANTGELFF	TGTGCCAGCAGCTTAGAGGGGGCGAACACCGGGGAGCTGTTTTTT
TRBD2	TRBJ2-7	TRBV4-2	18	-	CASSQDLQREILSYEQYF	TGTGCCAGCAGCCAAGATCTCCAGCGGGAGATTTTATCCTACGAGCAGTACTTC
-	TRBJ1-1	TRBV7-9	13	once	CASSLAQDTEAFF	TGTGCCAGCAGCTTAGCACAGGACACTGAAGCTTTCTTT
-	TRBJ1-2	TRBV6-5	14	once	CASSHAEAPYGYTF	TGTGCCAGCAGTCATGCTGAGGCGCCCTATGGCTACACCTTC
TRBD1	TRBJ2-7	TRBV28	12	-	CASRWDSYEQYF	TGTGCCAGCAGATGGGACAGTTACGAGCAGTACTTC
-	TRBJ1-5	TRBV5-8	16	-	CASSLWGGEGNQPQHF	TGTGCCAGCAGCTTGTGGGGGGGGGAAGGCAATCAGCCCCAGCATTTT
TRBD1	TRBJ2-5	TRBV11-2	15	-	CASSPRDRGGETQYF	TGTGCCAGCAGCCCGAGGGACAGGGGAGGAGAGACCCAGTACTTC
-	TRBJ1-5	TRBV6-4	14	-	CASSGDGYNQPQHF	TGTGCCAGCAGTGGCGACGGGTACAATCAGCCCCAGCATTTT
TRBD2	TRBJ2-1	TRBV5-1	14	-	CASGSGTPYNEQFF	TGCGCCAGCGGTAGCGGGACACCCTACAATGAGCAGTTCTTC
TRBD1	TRBJ1-6	TRBV28	15	-	CASRAGRGLNSPLHF	TGTGCCAGCAGAGCCGGGAGGGGGCTTAATTCACCCCTCCACTTT
-	TRBJ2-7	TRBV27	13	-	CASSFSNSYEQYF	TGTGCCAGCAGTTTTTCGAACTCCTACGAGCAGTACTTC
-	TRBJ1-3	TRBV5-1	17	-	CASSLAPSGGTGNTIYF	TGCGCCAGCAGCTTGGCCCCAAGCGGGGGAACTGGAAACACCATATATTTT
-	TRBJ2-2	TRBV9	13	once	CASNLGGTGELFF	TGTGCCAGCAATCTGGGGGGCACCGGGGAGCTGTTTTTT
-	TRBJ2-7	TRBV11-2	15	-	CASSLNGSPLYEQYF	TGTGCCAGCAGCTTAAACGGGAGCCCCCTCTACGAGCAGTACTTC
-	TRBJ1-1	TRBV6-1	13	-	CASSEKKLTEAFF	TGTGCCAGCAGTGAAAAGAAGCTGACTGAAGCTTTCTTT
-	TRBJ1-2	TRBV23-1	16	-	CASSPFGQNLNYGYTF	TGCGCCAGCAGCCCCTTTGGACAGAACCTTAACTATGGCTACACCTTC
TRBD2	TRBJ2-3	TRBV5-4	16	-	CASSFGLAGLTDTQYF	TGTGCCAGCAGCTTCGGACTAGCGGGATTAACAGATACGCAGTATTTT
TRBD2	TRBJ2-2	TRBV4-2	17	-	CASSQGLAGPNTGELFF	TGTGCCAGCAGCCAAGGACTAGCGGGGCCGAACACCGGGGAGCTGTTTTTT
-	TRBJ2-7	TRBV7-9	12	-	CASSPRAYEQYF	TGTGCCAGCAGCCCCCGGGCCTACGAGCAGTACTTC
-	TRBJ2-5	TRBV7-3	13	-	CASSLLRGKTQYF	TGTGCCAGCAGCTTATTGAGGGGAAAGACCCAGTACTTC
TRBD2	TRBJ2-7	TRBV27	14	-	CASSFLAGGNEQYF	TGTGCCAGCAGTTTCCTAGCGGGAGGAAACGAGCAGTACTTC
TRBD1	TRBJ2-7	TRBV27	14	-	CASSWGQGKYEQYF	TGTGCCAGCAGTTGGGGACAGGGGAAGTACGAGCAGTACTTC